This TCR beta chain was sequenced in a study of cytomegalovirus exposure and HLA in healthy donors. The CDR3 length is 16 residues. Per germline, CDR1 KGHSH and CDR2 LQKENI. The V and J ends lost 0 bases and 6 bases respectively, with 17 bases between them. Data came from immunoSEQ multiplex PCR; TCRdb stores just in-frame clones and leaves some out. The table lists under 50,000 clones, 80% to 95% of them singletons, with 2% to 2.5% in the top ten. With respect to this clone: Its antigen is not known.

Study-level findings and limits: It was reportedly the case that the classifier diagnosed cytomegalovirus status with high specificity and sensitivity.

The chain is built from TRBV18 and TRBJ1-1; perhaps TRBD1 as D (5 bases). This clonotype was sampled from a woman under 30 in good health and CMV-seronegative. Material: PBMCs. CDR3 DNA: TGTGCCAGCTCACCACCGGGCTTGAAAGACAGCCCTGAAGCTTTCTTT. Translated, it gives CASSPPGLKDSPEAFF.